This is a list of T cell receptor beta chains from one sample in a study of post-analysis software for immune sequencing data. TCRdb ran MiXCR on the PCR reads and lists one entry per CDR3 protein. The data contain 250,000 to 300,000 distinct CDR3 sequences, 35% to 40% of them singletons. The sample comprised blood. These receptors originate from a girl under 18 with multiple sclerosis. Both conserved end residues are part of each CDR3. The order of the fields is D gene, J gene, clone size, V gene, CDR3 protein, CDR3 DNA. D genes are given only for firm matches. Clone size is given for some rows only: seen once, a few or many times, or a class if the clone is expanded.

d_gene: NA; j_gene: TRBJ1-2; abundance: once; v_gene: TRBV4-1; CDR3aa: CASSPGQFNYGYTF; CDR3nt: TGCGCCAGCAGCCCTGGACAGTTTAACTATGGCTACACCTTC
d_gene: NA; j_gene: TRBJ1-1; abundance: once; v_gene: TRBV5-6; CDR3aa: CASSFTGAGDPEAFF; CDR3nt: TGTGCCAGCAGCTTTACCGGGGCAGGGGATCCTGAAGCTTTCTTT
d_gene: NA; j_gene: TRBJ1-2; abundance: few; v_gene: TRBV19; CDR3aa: CASSVDTNYGYTF; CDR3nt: TGTGCCAGTTCCGTGGATACTAACTATGGCTACACCTTC
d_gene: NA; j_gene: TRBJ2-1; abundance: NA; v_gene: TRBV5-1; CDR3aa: CASSEVSYEQFF; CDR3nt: TGCGCCAGCAGCGAGGTGTCATATGAGCAGTTCTTC
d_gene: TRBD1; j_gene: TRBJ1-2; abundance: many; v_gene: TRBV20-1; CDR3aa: CSASEGANYGYTF; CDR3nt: TGCAGTGCTAGCGAGGGGGCGAACTATGGCTACACCTTC
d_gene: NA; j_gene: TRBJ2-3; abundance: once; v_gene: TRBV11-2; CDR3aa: CASGRQPRGTSTDTQYF; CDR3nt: TGTGCCAGCGGCCGCCAGCCGAGGGGGACCAGCACAGATACGCAGTATTTT
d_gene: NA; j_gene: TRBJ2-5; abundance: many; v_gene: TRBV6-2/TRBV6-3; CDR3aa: CASSRIRRDPQETQYF; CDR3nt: TGTGCCAGCAGTCGCATTAGGAGGGACCCACAAGAGACCCAGTACTTC
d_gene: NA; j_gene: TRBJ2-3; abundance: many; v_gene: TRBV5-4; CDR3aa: CASSLIAGGDTQYF; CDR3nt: TGTGCCAGCAGCTTGATCGCGGGTGGCGATACGCAGTATTTT
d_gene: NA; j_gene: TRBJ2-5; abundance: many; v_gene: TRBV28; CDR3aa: CASSYYRVGETQYF; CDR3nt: TGTGCCAGCAGCTATTACAGGGTCGGCGAGACCCAGTACTTC
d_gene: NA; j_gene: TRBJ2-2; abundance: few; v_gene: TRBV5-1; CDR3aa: CASGFADTGELFF; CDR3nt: TGCGCCAGCGGCTTCGCGGACACCGGGGAGCTGTTTTTT
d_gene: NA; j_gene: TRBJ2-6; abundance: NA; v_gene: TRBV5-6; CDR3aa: CASSLGAGANVRTF; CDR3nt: TGTGCCAGCAGCCTTGGGGCTGGGGCCAACGTCCGGACTTTC
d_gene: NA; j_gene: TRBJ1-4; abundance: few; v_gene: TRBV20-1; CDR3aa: CSALDEKLFF; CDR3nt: TGCAGTGCCTTGGATGAAAAACTGTTTTTT
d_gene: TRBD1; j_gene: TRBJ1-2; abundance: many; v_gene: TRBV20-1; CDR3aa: CSASDRENYGYTF; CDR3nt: TGCAGTGCTAGCGACAGGGAGAACTATGGCTACACCTTC
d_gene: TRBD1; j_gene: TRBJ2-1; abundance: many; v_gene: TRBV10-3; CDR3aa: CAISGTGALYNEQFF; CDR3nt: TGTGCCATCAGCGGAACAGGGGCCTTATACAATGAGCAGTTCTTC
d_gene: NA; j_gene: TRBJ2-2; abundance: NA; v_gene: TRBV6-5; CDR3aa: CASSYSITNTGELFF; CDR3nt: TGTGCCAGCAGTTACAGTATCACGAACACCGGGGAGCTGTTTTTT
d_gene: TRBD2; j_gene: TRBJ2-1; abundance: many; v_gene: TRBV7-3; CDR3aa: CASSFGLAGGNEQFF; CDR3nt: TGTGCCAGCAGCTTCGGGCTAGCGGGAGGCAATGAGCAGTTCTTC
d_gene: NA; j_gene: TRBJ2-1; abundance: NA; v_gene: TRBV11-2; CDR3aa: CASSLNRGLNNEQFF; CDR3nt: TGTGCCAGCAGCTTAAACCGGGGCCTCAACAATGAGCAGTTCTTC
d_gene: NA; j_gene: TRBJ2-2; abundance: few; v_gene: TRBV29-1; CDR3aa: CSVVAANTGELFF; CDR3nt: TGCAGCGTTGTAGCAGCGAACACCGGGGAGCTGTTTTTT
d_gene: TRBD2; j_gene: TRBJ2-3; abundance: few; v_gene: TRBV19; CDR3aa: CASSRSGGRTDTQYF; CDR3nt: TGTGCCAGTAGTCGTAGTGGCGGGAGAACAGATACGCAGTATTTT
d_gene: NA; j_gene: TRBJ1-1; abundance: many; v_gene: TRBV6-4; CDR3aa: CASTRHRLHTEAFF; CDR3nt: TGTGCCAGCACCCGACATAGGCTACACACTGAAGCTTTCTTT
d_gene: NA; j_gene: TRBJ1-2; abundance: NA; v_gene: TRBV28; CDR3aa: CATNRETGHTF; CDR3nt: TGTGCCACGAACAGGGAGACGGGTCACACCTTC
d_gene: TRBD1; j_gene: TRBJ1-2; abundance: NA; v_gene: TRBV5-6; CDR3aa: CASSLGQGHYYGYTF; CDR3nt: TGTGCCAGCAGCTTAGGACAGGGACATTACTATGGCTACACCTTC
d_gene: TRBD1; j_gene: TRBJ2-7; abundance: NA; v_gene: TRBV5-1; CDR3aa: CASSLVQGEYEQYF; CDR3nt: TGCGCCAGCAGCTTGGTACAGGGGGAATACGAGCAGTACTTC
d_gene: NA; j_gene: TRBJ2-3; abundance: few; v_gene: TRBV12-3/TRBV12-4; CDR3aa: CASSLQLGSYTDTQYF; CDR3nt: TGTGCCAGCAGTTTACAGTTAGGCAGCTACACAGATACGCAGTATTTT